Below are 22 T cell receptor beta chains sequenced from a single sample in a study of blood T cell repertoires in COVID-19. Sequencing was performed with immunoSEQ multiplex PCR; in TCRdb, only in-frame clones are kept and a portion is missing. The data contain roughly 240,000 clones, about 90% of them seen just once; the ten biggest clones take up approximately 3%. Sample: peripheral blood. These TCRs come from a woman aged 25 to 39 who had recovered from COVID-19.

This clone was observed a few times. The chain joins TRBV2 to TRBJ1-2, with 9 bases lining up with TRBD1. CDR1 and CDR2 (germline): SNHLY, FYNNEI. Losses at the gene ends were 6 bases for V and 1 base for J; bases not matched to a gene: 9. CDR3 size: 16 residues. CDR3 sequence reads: CASRGRTGDNNYGYTF. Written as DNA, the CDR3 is TGTGCCAGCAGGGGCCGGACAGGGGATAATAACTATGGCTACACCTTC.

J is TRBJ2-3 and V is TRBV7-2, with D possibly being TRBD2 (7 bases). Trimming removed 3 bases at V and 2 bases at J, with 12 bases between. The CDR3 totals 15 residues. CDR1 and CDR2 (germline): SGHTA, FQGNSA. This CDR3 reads CASSLGGGATDTQYF. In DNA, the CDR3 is TGTGCCAGCAGCTTGGGTGGGGGGGCCACAGATACGCAGTATTTT. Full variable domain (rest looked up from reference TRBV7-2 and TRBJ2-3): GAGVSQSPSNKVTEKGKDVELRCDPISGHTALYWYRQSLGQGLEFLIYFQGNSAPDKSGLPSDRFSAERTGGSVSTLTIQRTQQEDSAVYLCASSLGGGATDTQYFGPGTRLTVL.

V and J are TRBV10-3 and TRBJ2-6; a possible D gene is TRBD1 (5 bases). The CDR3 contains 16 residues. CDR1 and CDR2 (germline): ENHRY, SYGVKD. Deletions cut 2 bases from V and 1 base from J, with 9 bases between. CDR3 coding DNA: TGTGCCATCAGTGAGCCTAAGGGGTCTGGGGCCAACGTCCTGACTTTC. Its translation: CAISEPKGSGANVLTF.

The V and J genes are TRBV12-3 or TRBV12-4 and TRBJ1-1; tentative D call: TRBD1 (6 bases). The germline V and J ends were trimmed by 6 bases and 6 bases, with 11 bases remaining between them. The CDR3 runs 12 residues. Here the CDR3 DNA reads TGTGCCAGCAGATATAAGGGGGCTGAAGCTTTCTTT. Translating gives CASRYKGAEAFF.

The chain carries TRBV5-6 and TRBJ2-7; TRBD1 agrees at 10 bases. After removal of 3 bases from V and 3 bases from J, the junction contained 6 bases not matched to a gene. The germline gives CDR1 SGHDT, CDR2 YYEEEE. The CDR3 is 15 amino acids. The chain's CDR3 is CASSSYRDRGYEQYF. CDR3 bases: TGTGCCAGCAGCTCCTACCGGGACAGGGGCTACGAGCAGTACTTC.

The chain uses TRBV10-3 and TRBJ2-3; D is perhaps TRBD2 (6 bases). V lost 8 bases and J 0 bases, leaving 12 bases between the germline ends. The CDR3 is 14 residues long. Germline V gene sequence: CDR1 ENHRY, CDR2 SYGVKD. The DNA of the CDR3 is TGTGCCATCGGGCGGGGCCCGAGCACAGATACGCAGTATTTT. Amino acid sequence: CAIGRGPSTDTQYF.

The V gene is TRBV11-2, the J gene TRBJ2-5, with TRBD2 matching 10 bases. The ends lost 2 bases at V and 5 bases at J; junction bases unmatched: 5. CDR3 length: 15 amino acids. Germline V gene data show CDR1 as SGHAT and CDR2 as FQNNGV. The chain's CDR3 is CASSLQGLALETQYF. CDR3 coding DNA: TGTGCCAGCAGCTTACAGGGACTAGCGTTGGAGACCCAGTACTTC.

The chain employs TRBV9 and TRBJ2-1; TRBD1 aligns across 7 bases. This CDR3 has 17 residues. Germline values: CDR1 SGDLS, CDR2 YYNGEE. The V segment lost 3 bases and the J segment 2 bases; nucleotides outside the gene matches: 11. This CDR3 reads CASSAQGTASPYNEQFF. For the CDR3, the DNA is TGTGCCAGCAGCGCCCAAGGGACAGCCAGCCCCTACAATGAGCAGTTCTTC.

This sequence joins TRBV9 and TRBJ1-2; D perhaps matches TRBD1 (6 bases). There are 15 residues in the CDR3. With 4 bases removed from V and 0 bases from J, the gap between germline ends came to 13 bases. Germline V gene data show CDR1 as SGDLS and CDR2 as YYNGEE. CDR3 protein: CASSPREGANYGYTF. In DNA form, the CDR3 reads TGTGCCAGCAGCCCCCGGGAGGGGGCTAACTATGGCTACACCTTC.

In nucleotides, the CDR3 is TGTGCCAGCAGTTACTCGATCGTCGCGGGGGGCCAAGAGACCCAGTACTTC. Protein: CASSYSIVAGGQETQYF. The V gene is TRBV6-2 or TRBV6-3, the J gene TRBJ2-5, with 8 bases aligning to TRBD2. The CDR3 runs 17 residues. Germline CDR1 MNHEY, CDR2 SVGEGT. The junction had 7 bases not matched to a gene; V was cut back by 0 bases and J by 1 base.

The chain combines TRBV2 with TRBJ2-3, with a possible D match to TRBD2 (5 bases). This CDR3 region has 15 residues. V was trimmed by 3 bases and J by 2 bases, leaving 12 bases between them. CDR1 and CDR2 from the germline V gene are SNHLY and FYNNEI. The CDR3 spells CASSDPSGITDTQYF. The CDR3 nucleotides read TGTGCCAGCAGTGACCCCAGCGGTATCACAGATACGCAGTATTTT.

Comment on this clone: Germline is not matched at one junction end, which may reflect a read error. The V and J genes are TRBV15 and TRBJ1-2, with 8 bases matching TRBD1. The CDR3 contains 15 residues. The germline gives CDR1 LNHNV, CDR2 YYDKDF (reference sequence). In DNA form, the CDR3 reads TGTGCCACCTGCAGAGACAGGGGCCCTAACTATGGCTACACCTTC. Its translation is CATCRDRGPNYGYTF.

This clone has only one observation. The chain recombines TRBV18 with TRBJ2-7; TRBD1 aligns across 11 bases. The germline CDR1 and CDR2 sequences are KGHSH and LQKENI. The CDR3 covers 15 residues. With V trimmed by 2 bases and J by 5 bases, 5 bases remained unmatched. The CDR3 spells CASSPSGQGAHEQYF. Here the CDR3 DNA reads TGTGCCAGCTCACCAAGTGGACAGGGGGCGCACGAGCAGTACTTC.

CDR3 sequence (DNA): TGTGCCAGCAGCGTAGGGGCTAGCGGGGGTGCCGGGGAGCTGTTTTTT. This sequence encodes CASSVGASGGAGELFF. The J gene is TRBJ2-2, the V gene TRBV9; 10 bases match TRBD2. CDR1 is SGDLS, CDR2 YYNGEE, per germline. Losses at the gene ends were 0 bases for V and 6 bases for J; bases not matched to a gene: 5. The CDR3 extends over 16 amino acids.

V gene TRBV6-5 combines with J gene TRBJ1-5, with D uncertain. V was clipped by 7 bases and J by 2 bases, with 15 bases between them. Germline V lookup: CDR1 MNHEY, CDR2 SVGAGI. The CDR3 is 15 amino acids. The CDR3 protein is CASTPGVAGNQPQHF. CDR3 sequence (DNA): TGTGCCAGCACACCGGGTGTCGCAGGCAATCAGCCCCAGCATTTT.

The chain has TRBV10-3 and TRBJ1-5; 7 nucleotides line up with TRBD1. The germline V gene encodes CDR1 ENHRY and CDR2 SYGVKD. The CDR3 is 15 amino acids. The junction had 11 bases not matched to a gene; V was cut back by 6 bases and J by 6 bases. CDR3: CAIREDDRASQPQHF. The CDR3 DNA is TGTGCCATCAGGGAGGACGACAGGGCCAGTCAGCCCCAGCATTTT.

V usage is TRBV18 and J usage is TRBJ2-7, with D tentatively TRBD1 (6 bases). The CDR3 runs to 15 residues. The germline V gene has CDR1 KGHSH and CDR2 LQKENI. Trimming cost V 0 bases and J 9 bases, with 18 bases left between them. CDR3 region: CASSPPSGARIGQYF. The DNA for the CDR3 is TGTGCCAGCTCACCACCGTCAGGGGCCCGGATTGGGCAGTACTTC. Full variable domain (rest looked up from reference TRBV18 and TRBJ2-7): NAGVMQNPRHLVRRRGQEARLRCSPMKGHSHVYWYRQLPEEGLKFMVYLQKENIIDESGMPKERFSAEFPKEGPSILRIQQVVRGDSAAYFCASSPPSGARIGQYFGPGTRLTVT.

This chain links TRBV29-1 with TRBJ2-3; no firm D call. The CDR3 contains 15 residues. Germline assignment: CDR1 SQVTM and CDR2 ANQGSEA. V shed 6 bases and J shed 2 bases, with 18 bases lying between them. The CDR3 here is CSVPQFIGNTDTQYF. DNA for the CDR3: TGCAGCGTCCCCCAATTTATCGGTAACACAGATACGCAGTATTTT.

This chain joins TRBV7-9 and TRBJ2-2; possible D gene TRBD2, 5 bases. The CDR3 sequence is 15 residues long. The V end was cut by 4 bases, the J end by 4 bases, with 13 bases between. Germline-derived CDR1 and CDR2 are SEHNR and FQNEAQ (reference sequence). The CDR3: CASSSLLEATGELFF. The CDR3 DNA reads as TGTGCCAGCAGCTCCCTGCTGGAGGCCACCGGGGAGCTGTTTTTT.

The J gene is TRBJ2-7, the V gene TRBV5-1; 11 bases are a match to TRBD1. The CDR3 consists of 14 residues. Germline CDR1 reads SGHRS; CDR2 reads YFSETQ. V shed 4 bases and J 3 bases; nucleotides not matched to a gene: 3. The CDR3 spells CASSVGQGVYEQYF. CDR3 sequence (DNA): TGCGCCAGCAGCGTGGGACAGGGGGTCTACGAGCAGTACTTC.

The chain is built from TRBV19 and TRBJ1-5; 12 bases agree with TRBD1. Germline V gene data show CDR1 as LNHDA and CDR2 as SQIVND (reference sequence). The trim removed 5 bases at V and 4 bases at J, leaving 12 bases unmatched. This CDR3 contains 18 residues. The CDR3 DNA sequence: TGTGCCAGTAGTCCCCCTCCGGGACAGGGGGCTCGGAATCAGCCCCAGCATTTT. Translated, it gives CASSPPPGQGARNQPQHF.

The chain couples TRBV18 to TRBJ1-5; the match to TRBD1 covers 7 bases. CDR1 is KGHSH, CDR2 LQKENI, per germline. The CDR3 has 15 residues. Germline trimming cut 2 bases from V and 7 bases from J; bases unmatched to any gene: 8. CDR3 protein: CASSPAGTVGQPQHF. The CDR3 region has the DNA TGTGCCAGCTCACCAGCCGGGACAGTAGGACAGCCCCAGCATTTT.